Sequencing of this TCR beta chain was carried out in a study of vaccination effects on CD4 cells after COVID-19. Study-level information: Vaccine administered to participants consisted of two doses of either BNT162b2 or mRNA-1273. Study conclusions and caveats: Within healthy vaccinees, only 1 of 255 vaccine-induced clones displayed cross-reactivity with common cold coronaviruses. Clones from infection and from vaccination both contracted markedly late after vaccination.

Antigen-specific CD4+ T cells were first expanded with viral peptide pools by the ViraFEST assay and only then sequenced. Subsequent to 10 days of culture, CD4+ T cells were isolated. In the vaccine recipients, nucleocapsid antibodies were negative and there was no prior SARS-CoV-2 infection. This clone was seen a few times. Its specificity is not known. Trimming shortened V by 0 bases and J by 4 bases, and 11 bases separated the two germline ends. Per the germline V gene, CDR1 is SGDLS and CDR2 is YYNGEE. CDR3 length: 14 amino acids. Some clones are missing from TCRdb's copy, which holds only in-frame ones; the method was immunoSEQ multiplex PCR. The profile covers 30,000 to 40,000 clones, with around 70% appearing a single time and 20% to 25% taken by the ten largest.

The sequenced sample was CD4+ T cells from PBMCs cultured with SARS-CoV-2 spike peptides, obtained before COVID-19 vaccination. The chain recombines TRBV9 with TRBJ2-7; D perhaps matches TRBD2 (5 bases). This receptor was taken from a human donor who received a COVID-19 vaccine. The CDR3 spells CASSVGSEGYEQYF. The DNA of the CDR3 is TGTGCCAGCAGCGTAGGTTCTGAGGGTTACGAGCAGTACTTC.